The 20 T cell receptor beta chains below all came from one sample that was sequenced in a study of cytomegalovirus exposure and HLA in healthy donors. Primers for the PCR totalled 60 Vbeta and 13 Jbeta. The table came from immunoSEQ multiplex PCR; TCRdb's copy has only in-frame clones and leaves some out. In the table there are about 140,000 clones, roughly 80% of which are singletons. The sequenced sample consisted of PBMCs. The receptors come from a man aged 18 to 29 in good health and CMV-seronegative.

The chain combines TRBV2 with TRBJ1-1; 8 bases align to TRBD1. This CDR3 region has 15 residues. After removal of 6 bases from V and 2 bases from J, the junction contained 8 bases not matched to a gene. Germline V gene data show CDR1 as SNHLY and CDR2 as FYNNEI. CDR3 region: CASRRGQEINTEAFF. CDR3 sequence (DNA): TGTGCCAGCAGGCGGGGACAGGAGATTAACACTGAAGCTTTCTTT.

The chain combines TRBV29-1 with TRBJ2-1; 9 nucleotides align to TRBD1. Per germline, CDR1 SQVTM and CDR2 ANQGSEA. The CDR3 has 15 residues. After removal of 4 bases from V and 1 base from J, the junction contained 5 bases not matched to a gene. The CDR3 DNA sequence: TGCAGCGTTGGAGGACAGGGGTCTTCCTACAATGAGCAGTTCTTC. Translated, it gives CSVGGQGSSYNEQFF.

The J gene is TRBJ1-2, the V gene TRBV29-1; 11 positions agree with TRBD1. Germline V gene sequence: CDR1 SQVTM, CDR2 ANQGSEA. The V gene end was trimmed by 5 bases and the J gene end by 10 bases; junction bases not matched to a gene: 15. This CDR3 spans 15 amino acids. CDR3 sequence reads: CSVLLAIGQGAFYTF. The DNA for the CDR3 is TGCAGCGTTCTGTTGGCGATTGGACAGGGGGCATTCTACACCTTC.

The rearrangement links TRBV2 to TRBJ1-1; no definite D call. This CDR3 comprises 13 residues. Germline assignment: CDR1 SNHLY and CDR2 FYNNEI. Trimming took off 7 bases at V and 1 base at J, with 10 bases between the two ends. CDR3 in DNA: TGTGCCAGCACCGCCGTGCGGAACACTGAAGCTTTCTTT. Its translation: CASTAVRNTEAFF.

This clone has only a few counts. The chain joins TRBV6-6 to TRBJ1-1; tentative D call: TRBD1 (6 bases). Trimming pared 6 bases from V and 4 bases from J, leaving 21 bases between. The germline CDR1 and CDR2 sequences are MNHNY and SVGAGI (reference sequence). The CDR3 is 16 residues long. The CDR3 DNA sequence: TGTGCCAGCAGCCGACTTCGACAGGATAGTATCACTGAAGCTTTCTTT. Its protein is CASSRLRQDSITEAFF.

The chain carries TRBV15 and TRBJ1-5, with D hard to call. Germline-derived CDR1 and CDR2 are LNHNV and YYDKDF (reference sequence). The ends were cut back, 5 bases at V and 5 bases at J, with 10 bases in the middle. The CDR3 spans 13 residues. The CDR3 bases are TGTGCCACCAGCCGCAGGTCCGATCAGCCCCAGCATTTT. This sequence encodes CATSRRSDQPQHF.

The chain combines TRBV4-3 with TRBJ1-2; D possibly corresponds to TRBD1 (6 bases). The CDR3 spans 16 residues. Germline CDR1 LGHNA, CDR2 YSLEER. The V end was cut by 3 bases, the J end by 6 bases, with 20 bases between. This chain's CDR3 is CASSHPGAPQGHGYTF. The CDR3 DNA reads TGCGCCAGCAGCCACCCCGGGGCCCCACAGGGACATGGCTACACCTTC.

The sample holds a few counts of this clone. CDR3 nucleotides: TGTGCCAGCAGCTTAACCCTGACAGCGAGCAATGGCTACACCTTC. Protein sequence: CASSLTLTASNGYTF. The J gene is TRBJ1-2, the V gene TRBV7-6; weak D call: TRBD1 (5 bases). The CDR3 is made up of 15 amino acids. Germline loops: CDR1 SGHVS, CDR2 FNYEAQ. V was trimmed by 2 bases and J by 6 bases, leaving 16 bases between them. The variable domain in full, completed from reference TRBV7-6 and TRBJ1-2, reads GAGVSQSPRYKVTKRGQDVALRCDPISGHVSLYWYRQALGQGPEFLTYFNYEAQQDKSGLPNDRFSAERPEGSISTLTIQRTEQRDSAMYRCASSLTLTASNGYTFGSGTRLTVV.

This rearrangement joins TRBV18 to TRBJ1-5; unclear D gene. The CDR3 runs 13 residues. The germline V gene encodes CDR1 KGHSH and CDR2 LQKENI. V was trimmed by 0 bases and J by 8 bases, leaving 8 bases between them. CDR3 bases: TGTGCCAGCTCACCACCCCCCCCGGAGCCCCAGCATTTT. It is translated as CASSPPPPEPQHF.

The chain employs TRBV9 and TRBJ1-3; TRBD1 is a possible D gene (5 bases). The germline V gene has CDR1 SGDLS and CDR2 YYNGEE. This CDR3 is 15 amino acids long. The V end lost 0 bases, the J end lost 3 bases, and 10 bases lay between the germline ends. The CDR3 coding sequence is TGTGCCAGCAGCGTAGGATTAACAGGTGGAAACACCATATATTTT. Translating it yields CASSVGLTGGNTIYF.

This chain uses TRBV10-2 with TRBJ1-2; possible D gene TRBD1, 6 bases. The CDR3 is 14 residues long. Germline-derived CDR1 and CDR2 are WSHSY and SAAADI. The ends were cut back, 2 bases at V and 6 bases at J, with 13 bases in the middle. The CDR3 nucleotides read TGCGCCAGCAGTGAGACAGGGCGTGCAGATGGCTACACCTTC. It encodes CASSETGRADGYTF.

The CDR3 here is CASSYVEQFF. DNA for the CDR3: TGTGCCAGCAGTTACGTAGAGCAGTTCTTC. V and J are TRBV6-6 and TRBJ2-1, with D hard to call. Trimming removed 2 bases at V and 10 bases at J, with 3 bases between. Germline CDR1 and CDR2: MNHNY and SVGAGI (reference sequence). The CDR3 consists of 10 residues.

V gene TRBV6-6 combines with J gene TRBJ2-1, with D perhaps matching TRBD2 (6 bases). Germline V gene sequence: CDR1 MNHNY, CDR2 SVGAGI (reference sequence). The CDR3 runs to 14 residues. V was cut by 2 bases and J by 8 bases, with 13 bases left in between. DNA of the CDR3: TGTGCCAGCAGTTACGGGAACGGAGGGGATGAGCAGTTCTTC. It encodes CASSYGNGGDEQFF.

The chain links TRBV7-9 to TRBJ1-1, with D perhaps TRBD1 (6 bases). Germline V gives CDR1 SEHNR, CDR2 FQNEAQ (reference sequence). V dropped 3 bases and J dropped 0 bases, with 8 bases sitting between them. The CDR3 is 14 residues long. The CDR3 loop reads CASSFTGMNTEAFF. CDR3 bases: TGTGCCAGCAGCTTTACAGGGATGAACACTGAAGCTTTCTTT.

The rearrangement links TRBV25-1 to TRBJ1-1, with 8 bases lining up with TRBD1. Germline CDR1 is MGHDK and CDR2 is SYGVNS. CDR3 length: 14 residues. The junction had 4 bases not matched to a gene; V was cut back by 2 bases and J by 5 bases. The DNA for the CDR3 is TGTGCCAGCAGTGAAAACAGGGGGTCTACTGAAGCTTTCTTT. Residues: CASSENRGSTEAFF.

Concerning this clone: The junction shows a germline mismatch at one end, possibly a read error. The chain carries TRBV7-9 and TRBJ2-1, with TRBD2 as a possible D gene (5 bases). Germline CDR1 SEHNR, CDR2 FQNEAQ (reference sequence). This CDR3 is built from 12 residues. CDR3 DNA: TGTTCCAGCAGCTTGCGGGTAAATGAGCAGTTCTTC. Protein product: CSSSLRVNEQFF.

The chain combines TRBV9 with TRBJ2-1; 14 bases line up with TRBD2. The CDR3 runs 17 residues. Germline assignment: CDR1 SGDLS and CDR2 YYNGEE. V lost 4 bases to trimming and J lost 5 bases; unmatched junction nucleotides: 8. In DNA form, the CDR3 reads TGTGCCAGCAGCAAACGACTAGCGGGGGGGAAAAACAATGAGCAGTTCTTC. It translates to CASSKRLAGGKNNEQFF.

The chain links TRBV6-5 to TRBJ1-4; 8 positions agree with TRBD1. CDR3 size: 14 residues. V dropped 6 bases and J dropped 8; count of bases not matched to a gene: 8. The germline V gene has CDR1 MNHEY and CDR2 SVGAGI. In nucleotides, the CDR3 is TGTGCCAGCAGACCACAGGGGGGGGGCGAAAAACTGTTTTTT. Protein: CASRPQGGGEKLFF.

The V gene is TRBV4-1, the J gene TRBJ2-5, with TRBD1 identical over 10 bases. This CDR3 comprises 16 residues. V lost 5 bases and J lost 3; bases outside the gene matches: 9. Per the germline V gene, CDR1 is MGHRA and CDR2 is YSYEKL. The CDR3 here is CASSTRDRGLEETQYF. The DNA of the CDR3 is TGCGCCAGCAGCACCCGGGACAGGGGATTGGAAGAGACCCAGTACTTC.

This sequence joins TRBV6-5 and TRBJ1-2; maybe TRBD1 (5 bases). The germline CDR1 and CDR2 sequences are MNHEY and SVGAGI. V dropped 6 bases and J dropped 1 base, with 9 bases sitting between them. There are 13 residues in the CDR3. This CDR3 is CASRGGNNYGYTF. The CDR3 nucleotides are TGTGCCAGCAGGGGGGGGAATAACTATGGCTACACCTTC.